This T cell receptor (beta chain) was obtained from a study of control samples from healthy donors and cancer patients. Repertoires were generated with immunoSEQ multiplex PCR, while TCRdb's copy carries only in-frame clones and drops some. The sample shows roughly 150,000 clones, over 90% of them seen only once. Specimen: blood. The receptor's source is a man in his forties or fifties in good health.

The CDR3 nucleotides read TGTGCCAGAACGATGAACACTGAAGCTTTCTTT. It yields the protein CARTMNTEAFF. V is TRBV28 and J is TRBJ1-1; D is unresolved. The CDR3 consists of 11 residues. Trimming shortened V by 9 bases and J by 0 bases, and 5 bases separated the two germline ends. Per germline, CDR1 MDHEN and CDR2 SYDVKM.